The 22 T cell receptor beta chains in this list originate from one sample, sequenced in a study of blood T cell repertoires in COVID-19. Only in-frame clones appear in the TCRdb table, and some are missing; sequencing was by immunoSEQ multiplex PCR. The sample yields 310,000 or so clones, more than 80% seen once. The specimen was PBMCs or T cells enriched from blood (not recorded which). The receptors were gathered from a woman in her 30s who had recovered from COVID-19.

V usage is TRBV10-1 and J usage is TRBJ2-2; TRBD1 aligns across 9 bases. Looked up from germline, CDR1 is WNHNN and CDR2 is SYGVQD (reference sequence). J lost 5 bases, V lost 3 bases, and 4 bases had no gene match. This CDR3 is built from 15 residues. The CDR3 DNA sequence: TGCGCCAGCAGTGAAACAGGGGGCGCGACCGGGGAGCTGTTTTTT. Amino acids: CASSETGGATGELFF.

V usage is TRBV6-5 and J usage is TRBJ1-6, with D possibly TRBD1 on 5 matching bases. The CDR3 totals 15 residues. Trimming stripped 3 bases from V and 8 bases from J, with 14 bases between. The germline gives CDR1 MNHEY, CDR2 SVGAGI. The chain's CDR3 is CASSYGQGADSPLHF. CDR3 DNA sequence: TGTGCCAGCAGTTATGGGCAGGGTGCCGATTCACCCCTCCACTTT.

This rearrangement joins TRBV13 to TRBJ2-7; D is possibly TRBD2 (5 bases). The V end lost 0 bases, the J end lost 0 bases, and 12 bases lay between the germline ends. The germline gives CDR1 PRHDT, CDR2 FYEKMQ (reference sequence). The CDR3 spans 16 residues. This chain's CDR3 is CASSLGLSGGSYEQYF. CDR3 nucleotides: TGTGCCAGCAGCTTAGGCCTGTCCGGAGGCTCCTACGAGCAGTACTTC.

The chain carries TRBV28 and TRBJ1-3, with D uncertain. Germline V gene sequence: CDR1 MDHEN, CDR2 SYDVKM. The CDR3 contains 16 residues. Trimming took 4 bases from V and 0 from J, leaving 13 bases between them. The CDR3 loop reads CASSSGSPRSGNTIYF. CDR3 DNA sequence: TGTGCCAGCAGTTCCGGGAGCCCCCGCTCTGGAAACACCATATATTTT.

The J gene is TRBJ2-7, the V gene TRBV12-3 or TRBV12-4; the match to TRBD1 covers 7 bases. V trimming: 4 bases; J trimming: 3 bases; junction bases outside the gene matches: 3. The CDR3 runs 13 residues. The CDR3 sequence: CASSSRQGYEQYF. CDR3 sequence (DNA): TGTGCCAGCAGTTCTAGACAGGGCTACGAGCAGTACTTC.

The chain employs TRBV29-1 and TRBJ2-7; 11 nucleotides line up with TRBD1. Germline lookup yields CDR1 SQVTM and CDR2 ANQGSEA. The CDR3 length is 14 residues. V gave up 1 base and J gave up 3 bases; unmatched junction bases: 2. In DNA, the CDR3 is TGCAGCGTTGAAGGCGGGACAGGGGGCTACGAGCAGTACTTC. This translates into CSVEGGTGGYEQYF.

V and J are TRBV28 and TRBJ1-2, with a tentative D call TRBD1 (5 bases). The CDR3 contains 16 residues. Germline V gene lookup returns CDR1 MDHEN and CDR2 SYDVKM. V was cut by 2 bases and J by 3 bases, with 16 bases left in between. CDR3 in amino acids: CASSLIAPRGDYGYTF. The CDR3 region has the DNA TGTGCCAGCAGTTTAATCGCCCCTAGGGGCGACTATGGCTACACCTTC.

V is TRBV2 and J is TRBJ2-1; D is unresolved. The CDR3 has 16 residues. V gave up 3 bases and J gave up 0 bases, with 12 bases separating them. CDR1 is SNHLY and CDR2 is FYNNEI in the germline V gene. The DNA of the CDR3 is TGTGCCAGCAGTGACCATTTACTGAGCTCCTACAATGAGCAGTTCTTC. It translates to CASSDHLLSSYNEQFF.

This chain uses TRBV19 with TRBJ1-6; D not resolved. Trimming removed 10 bases from V and 8 bases from J, with 15 bases in between. In germline, CDR1 is LNHDA, CDR2 SQIVND (reference sequence). The CDR3 length is 13 residues. CDR3 sequence reads: CATSAGFDSPLHF. The CDR3, as DNA: TGTGCCACATCAGCGGGTTTCGATTCACCCCTCCACTTT.

The J gene is TRBJ1-2, the V gene TRBV28; TRBD1 is a possible D gene (5 bases). The CDR3 extends over 13 amino acids. Trimming took 3 bases from V and 8 from J, leaving 13 bases between them. Germline V CDR1 and CDR2: MDHEN, SYDVKM. CDR3 region: CASSLIRADGYTF. CDR3 bases: TGTGCCAGCAGTTTGATCAGGGCGGACGGCTACACCTTC.

This chain uses TRBV1 with TRBJ2-7; the table's D call, TRBD1, was not checked against the DNA. TRBV1 is a pseudogene segment. The length of the CDR3 is 15 residues. The CDR3 nucleotides read TGCACCAGCCCGGGACAGGGGTCCTTTGCGGACGAGCAGTACTTC. The encoded protein is CTSPGQGSFADEQYF.

This clone is a singleton in its sample. V gene TRBV7-2 combines with J gene TRBJ2-5; the match to TRBD1 covers 8 bases. CDR3 length equals 15 residues. The ends lost 5 bases at V and 5 bases at J; junction bases unmatched: 10. Germline assignment: CDR1 SGHTA and CDR2 FQGNSA. CDR3 in amino acids: CASSPVPRGRETQYF. Here the CDR3 DNA reads TGTGCCAGCAGCCCAGTCCCCAGGGGGCGGGAGACCCAGTACTTC. The variable domain in full, with the rest retrieved from reference TRBV7-2 and TRBJ2-5, is GAGVSQSPSNKVTEKGKDVELRCDPISGHTALYWYRQSLGQGLEFLIYFQGNSAPDKSGLPSDRFSAERTGGSVSTLTIQRTQQEDSAVYLCASSPVPRGRETQYFGPGTRLLVL.

The chain is built from TRBV19 and TRBJ2-1; 16 bases agree with TRBD2. The CDR3 extends over 16 amino acids. The ends lost 10 bases at V and 8 bases at J; junction bases unmatched: 11. Germline V gene data show CDR1 as LNHDA and CDR2 as SQIVND (reference sequence). As DNA, the CDR3 is TGTGCCACTACACGATCGGGACTAGCGGGAGGGGATGAGCAGTTCTTC. Its protein is CATTRSGLAGGDEQFF. The full variable domain, in which reference TRBV19 and TRBJ2-1 provide the parts outside the CDR3, is DGGITQSPKYLFRKEGQNVTLSCEQNLNHDAMYWYRQDPGQGLRLIYYSQIVNDFQKGDIAEGYSVSREKKESFPLTVTSAQKNPTAFYLCATTRSGLAGGDEQFFGPGTRLTVL.

The CDR3 region has the DNA TGCGCCAGCAGCCAAGCCCTTTCCCTGAGAGAGAGCTCCTATAATTCACCCCTCCACTTT. Protein sequence: CASSQALSLRESSYNSPLHF. The chain combines TRBV4-1 with TRBJ1-6; D call uncertain. This CDR3 spans 20 amino acids. Trimming shortened V by 1 base and J by 0 bases, and 19 bases separated the two germline ends. From germline, CDR1 is MGHRA and CDR2 YSYEKL.

The chain recombines TRBV4-1 with TRBJ1-6; 7 positions agree with TRBD1. V shed 0 bases, J shed 3 bases, and the junction held 2 bases outside the gene matches. The CDR3 is 16 residues long. In germline, CDR1 is MGHRA, CDR2 YSYEKL. CDR3 region: CASSQDGQVYNSPLHF. CDR3 nucleotide sequence: TGCGCCAGCAGCCAAGACGGACAGGTCTATAATTCACCCCTCCACTTT.

The chain uses TRBV19 and TRBJ1-2; D may be TRBD1 (5 bases). This CDR3 is 12 amino acids long. Trimming left V 9 bases short and J 4 bases short, with 12 bases between. Germline loops: CDR1 LNHDA, CDR2 SQIVND (reference sequence). CDR3 coding DNA: TGTGCCAGCACCGACAGCCTCTATGGCTACACCTTC. Its translation is CASTDSLYGYTF.

Only one count was recorded for this clone. The V call is TRBV6-5, the J call TRBJ2-7; TRBD1 might be the D (6 bases). CDR3 size: 15 residues. V shed 2 bases and J shed 1 base, with 12 bases lying between them. Germline CDR1 and CDR2: MNHEY and SVGAGI. The CDR3 bases are TGTGCCAGCAGTTACGGGGCAGGGGCATCCTACGAGCAGTACTTC. Its protein is CASSYGAGASYEQYF.

V and J are TRBV6-5 and TRBJ2-1; D ambiguous. The CDR3 extends over 16 amino acids. V was trimmed by 0 bases and J by 13 bases, leaving 22 bases between them. The germline CDR1 and CDR2 sequences are MNHEY and SVGAGI. CDR3 sequence: CASSYSQLTHTESQFF. Written as DNA, the CDR3 is TGTGCCAGCAGTTACTCGCAACTAACCCATACCGAATCCCAGTTCTTC.

V is TRBV4-3 and J is TRBJ2-1; TRBD2 matches at 13 bases. V was pared by 4 bases and J by 0 bases, with 6 bases of the junction left unmatched. Germline V gene data show CDR1 as LGHNA and CDR2 as YSLEER. The CDR3 loop spans 18 amino acids. CDR3 bases: TGCGCCAGCAGCCGCGGGACTAGCGGGGCCCTCTCCTACAATGAGCAGTTCTTC. Its protein is CASSRGTSGALSYNEQFF.

The chain joins TRBV19 to TRBJ1-2; 10 positions match TRBD1. J lost 1 base, V lost 5 bases, and 1 base had no gene match. The CDR3 length is 14 residues. Germline assignment: CDR1 LNHDA and CDR2 SQIVND (reference sequence). CDR3 loop: CASSGQGVNYGYTF. For the CDR3, the DNA is TGTGCCAGTAGTGGACAGGGGGTTAACTATGGCTACACCTTC.

The rearrangement joins TRBV5-1 to TRBJ1-2, with D perhaps matching TRBD1 (6 bases). Per germline, CDR1 SGHRS and CDR2 YFSETQ. The CDR3 runs to 15 residues. V lost 0 bases and J 0 bases, leaving 9 bases between the germline ends. CDR3 region: CASSLEQGTNYGYTF. In DNA form, the CDR3 reads TGCGCCAGCAGCTTGGAACAGGGAACTAACTATGGCTACACCTTC.

This clone has just one count. The CDR3: CASSLTGNRFAGELFF. CDR3 nucleotide sequence: TGTGCCAGCAGCTTAACAGGCAATCGGTTTGCCGGGGAGCTGTTTTTT. The chain links TRBV11-2 to TRBJ2-2; the D gene is possibly TRBD1 (5 bases). V shed 2 bases and J shed 6 bases, with 16 bases lying between them. In germline, CDR1 is SGHAT, CDR2 FQNNGV. This CDR3 is 16 amino acids long.